A single sample is the source of the 3 T cell receptor beta chains below, sequenced in a study of T cells of healthy individuals. TCRdb re-called the 5' RACE reads with MiXCR, one entry per CDR3 protein. The data show tens of thousands of distinct CDR3 sequences, about 16% seen once. The receptors stem from a human donor in good health.

The table lists this clonotype with many counts. V usage is TRBV3-1 and J usage is TRBJ1-2, with 7 bases lining up with TRBD1. The CDR3 is made up of 14 amino acids. V trimming: 3 bases; J trimming: 6 bases; junction bases outside the gene matches: 7. Germline CDR1 reads LGHDT; CDR2 reads YNNKEL (reference sequence). The CDR3 nucleotides read TGTGCCAGCAGCCATGACAGGGCGAGCGATGGCTACACCTTC. Its protein product is CASSHDRASDGYTF. Full variable domain (rest looked up from reference TRBV3-1 and TRBJ1-2): DTAVSQTPKYLVTQMGNDKSIKCEQNLGHDTMYWYKQDSKKFLKIMFSYNNKELIINETVPNRFSPKSPDKAHLNLHINSLELGDSAVYFCASSHDRASDGYTFGSGTRLTVV.

The rearrangement uses TRBV10-2 and TRBJ2-5; D call uncertain. Per germline, CDR1 WSHSY and CDR2 SAAADI. The CDR3 totals 15 residues. Trimming removed 10 bases at V and 0 bases at J, with 18 bases between. The DNA for the CDR3 is TGCGCCACCCTTGCCACCCGACTTAACCAAGAGACCCAGTACTTC. Protein product: CATLATRLNQETQYF.

The sample holds a few counts of this clonotype. V is TRBV2 and J is TRBJ2-1, with 14 bases identical to TRBD2. The CDR3 is 17 amino acids. Germline CDR1 SNHLY, CDR2 FYNNEI. Trimming removed 10 bases from V and 0 bases from J; junction bases left unmatched: 8. CDR3 sequence: CATRTSGGRSSYNEQFF. DNA for the CDR3: TGTGCCACCAGGACTAGCGGGGGGAGAAGCTCCTACAATGAGCAGTTCTTC.